These 30 T cell receptor beta chains share one sample of origin, sequenced in a study of blood T cell repertoires in COVID-19. Libraries were prepared by immunoSEQ multiplex PCR; TCRdb keeps only in-frame clonotypes and omits some of them. The table lists around 160,000 clones, about 85% of them singletons. Sequencing was performed on PBMCs or T cells enriched from blood (not recorded which). The source is a woman in her forties who had been exposed to COVID-19.

This chain links TRBV24-1 with TRBJ2-3; the match to TRBD2 covers 9 bases. The germline CDR1 and CDR2 sequences are KGHDR and SFDVKD. Trimming removed 10 bases from V and 5 bases from J; junction bases left unmatched: 9. The CDR3 consists of 14 residues. In DNA form, the CDR3 reads TGTGCCACTTTAGCGGGGGACTGTGGAGATACGCAGTATTTT. It encodes CATLAGDCGDTQYF.

This clone was seen just once. The gene calls are TRBV6-5 and TRBJ2-1, with TRBD2 matching over 8 bases. The CDR3 is 15 amino acids. Per the germline V gene, CDR1 is MNHEY and CDR2 is SVGAGI. Trimming took 8 bases from V and 8 from J; bases not matched to a gene: 14. The CDR3 protein is CASLEGTSIEYEQFF. CDR3 bases: TGTGCCAGCCTCGAGGGGACTAGTATCGAGTATGAGCAGTTCTTC.

V and J are TRBV3-1 (or the pseudogene TRBV3-2) and TRBJ2-3; 9 nucleotides line up with TRBD1. Trimming cost V 4 bases and J 1 base; bases outside gene matches: 3. The CDR3 is 15 residues long. The germline CDR1 and CDR2 sequences are LGHDT and YNNKEL (reference sequence). CDR3 DNA sequence: TGTGCCAGCAGCCGACGACAGGGGGGCACAGATACGCAGTATTTT. Encoded protein: CASSRRQGGTDTQYF.

The CDR3 loop reads CASSLAGDRYEQYF. CDR3 in DNA: TGCGCCAGCAGCTTGGCCGGGGACAGGTACGAGCAGTACTTC. The chain couples TRBV5-1 to TRBJ2-7; 8 nucleotides match TRBD1. This CDR3 is 14 amino acids long. The junction had 3 bases not matched to a gene; V was cut back by 0 bases and J by 4 bases. Germline V gene lookup returns CDR1 SGHRS and CDR2 YFSETQ.

This chain uses TRBV6-2 or TRBV6-3 with TRBJ1-5; D is ambiguous. Germline CDR1 is MNHEY and CDR2 is SVGEGT. The CDR3 totals 15 residues. V lost 4 bases, J lost 3 bases, and 13 bases lay in between. CDR3 nucleotides: TGTGCCAGCAGTTTGGGTTGGGCAAACAATCAGCCCCAGCATTTT. Encoded protein: CASSLGWANNQPQHF.

The chain links TRBV9 to TRBJ2-7; TRBD2 matches at 13 bases. J was trimmed by 6 bases and V by 2 bases; bases with no gene match: 8. In germline, CDR1 is SGDLS, CDR2 YYNGEE. The CDR3 is 16 residues long. The CDR3, as DNA: TGTGCCAGCAGCGTCCGGACTAGCGGGAGTCCTGCCGAGCAGTACTTC. The encoded protein is CASSVRTSGSPAEQYF.

The chain joins TRBV29-1 to TRBJ2-7; D possibly corresponds to TRBD1 (5 bases). V lost 7 bases to trimming and J lost 2 bases, with 9 bases between them. The CDR3 extends over 11 amino acids. Germline CDR1 SQVTM, CDR2 ANQGSEA. The CDR3 protein is CSARVAYEQYF. DNA for the CDR3: TGCAGCGCCAGGGTGGCCTACGAGCAGTACTTC.

This clone was seen more than once but under ten times. The rearrangement joins TRBV9 to TRBJ2-1; no reliable D call. The CDR3 spans 15 residues. V was shortened by 0 bases and J by 8 bases, with 15 bases between the two germline ends. CDR1 is SGDLS and CDR2 is YYNGEE in the germline V gene. The CDR3 spells CASSVVNTGGDEQFF. The DNA for the CDR3 is TGTGCCAGCAGCGTAGTGAATACGGGTGGCGATGAGCAGTTCTTC.

This clone was recorded once. The chain has TRBV7-2 and TRBJ2-3, with D tentatively TRBD2 (5 bases). Germline V CDR1 and CDR2: SGHTA, FQGNSA. The ends were cut back, 2 bases at V and 11 bases at J, with 17 bases in the middle. The CDR3 has 14 residues. This CDR3 is CASSLQPREGRQYF. CDR3 coding DNA: TGTGCCAGCAGCTTACAGCCCCGGGAAGGGAGGCAGTATTTT.

The chain is built from TRBV28 and TRBJ2-7, with D hard to call. Germline CDR1 is MDHEN and CDR2 is SYDVKM. V lost 8 bases and J lost 4, with 6 bases in between. There are 10 residues in the CDR3. The CDR3 nucleotides read TGTGCCAGCGCGGCGTACGAGCAGTACTTC. This gives the protein CASAAYEQYF.

This clone was picked up a small number of times. The chain couples TRBV7-8 to TRBJ1-2, with D maybe TRBD1 (6 bases). Germline V CDR1 and CDR2: SGHVS, FQNEAQ. Between the trimmed V and J ends, which lost 1 base and 3 bases, there was a span of 9 bases. This CDR3 is 14 amino acids long. For the CDR3, the DNA is TGTGCCAGCAGCTTAGAAAGGACAGACTATGGCTACACCTTC. Amino acid sequence: CASSLERTDYGYTF.

The V gene is TRBV6-5, the J gene TRBJ1-6; the match to TRBD1 covers 9 bases. Losses at the gene ends were 4 bases for V and 7 bases for J; bases not matched to a gene: 5. CDR3 length equals 15 residues. Germline V gene lookup returns CDR1 MNHEY and CDR2 SVGAGI. CDR3 protein: CASSSTGTGNSPLHF. The CDR3 DNA reads as TGTGCCAGCAGTTCCACCGGGACAGGGAATTCACCCCTCCACTTT.

The chain recombines TRBV5-1 with TRBJ2-2; 8 bases map to TRBD2. CDR3 length: 15 amino acids. CDR1 and CDR2 (germline): SGHRS, YFSETQ. Losses at the gene ends were 0 bases for V and 4 bases for J; bases not matched to a gene: 2. CDR3: CASSLEAGVTGELFF. In DNA, the CDR3 is TGCGCCAGCAGCTTGGAAGCGGGAGTCACCGGGGAGCTGTTTTTT.

This clone was found once. The chain uses TRBV7-6 and TRBJ2-2, with 8 bases fitting TRBD1. CDR1 and CDR2 (germline): SGHVS, FNYEAQ. The V and J ends lost 6 bases and 4 bases, in that order; junction bases with no gene match: 7. The CDR3 is 15 residues long. CDR3 nucleotide sequence: TGTGCCAGCAGGGAGACAGGGGTGTCCACCGGGGAGCTGTTTTTT. Protein product: CASRETGVSTGELFF.

The chain is built from TRBV21-1 and TRBJ2-7; TRBD1 is the table's D call and was not checked against the DNA. TRBV21-1 is a recognized pseudogene. This CDR3 has 16 residues. The CDR3 sequence: CASSKESSTGAYEQYF. For the CDR3, the DNA is TGTGCCAGCAGCAAAGAATCCTCGACAGGGGCCTACGAGCAGTACTTC.

The rearrangement links TRBV28 to TRBJ2-1; TRBD1 matches 9 bases. The germline V gene has CDR1 MDHEN and CDR2 SYDVKM. Losses at the gene ends were 5 bases for V and 8 bases for J; bases not matched to a gene: 10. The CDR3 runs to 15 residues. The DNA of the CDR3 is TGTGCCAGCAGTGCAACCGGGACAGGGTTCCATGAGCAGTTCTTC. Its translation is CASSATGTGFHEQFF.

The chain has TRBV21-1 and TRBJ2-3; TRBD2, the table's D call, lacks a check against the DNA. TRBV21-1 corresponds to a pseudogene. The CDR3 sequence is 13 residues long. The CDR3 reads CATISGRTDTQYF. The DNA for the CDR3 is TGTGCCACTATAAGCGGGAGGACAGATACGCAGTATTTT.

The rearrangement uses TRBV6-6 and TRBJ2-3; possible D gene TRBD2, 6 bases. There are 15 residues in the CDR3. CDR1 and CDR2 from the germline V gene are MNHNY and SVGAGI (reference sequence). V lost 6 bases, J lost 4 bases, and 17 bases lay in between. CDR3: CASSLLAGGPDTQYF. The CDR3 coding sequence is TGTGCCAGCAGCCTCCTAGCTGGAGGGCCAGATACGCAGTATTTT.

The V and J genes are TRBV7-9 and TRBJ2-2; no clear D gene. The CDR3 sequence is 13 residues long. CDR1 and CDR2 (germline): SEHNR, FQNEAQ (reference sequence). V gave up 2 bases and J gave up 6 bases, with 7 bases separating them. CDR3 sequence (DNA): TGTGCCAGCAGCTTAAAGGAGCCCGGGGAGCTGTTTTTT. Translation: CASSLKEPGELFF.

V usage is TRBV6-5 and J usage is TRBJ1-1, with D possibly matching TRBD1 (6 bases). Germline CDR1 is MNHEY and CDR2 is SVGAGI. The V gene lost 5 bases and the J gene lost 1 base, with 14 bases spanning the gap. The CDR3 is 15 amino acids. In DNA, the CDR3 is TGTGCCAGCAGTACTGGGGGGGCCCAGAACACTGAAGCTTTCTTT. Protein: CASSTGGAQNTEAFF.

V usage is TRBV9 and J usage is TRBJ2-3; 7 bases are a match to TRBD2. V lost 4 bases and J lost 6; bases outside the gene matches: 14. The CDR3 is 16 amino acids. The V gene's germline CDR1 is SGDLS and CDR2 YYNGEE. The CDR3 DNA follows: TGTGCCAGCAGCCCCTCCGGGGGGAGGACCGGCGATACGCAGTATTTT. This codes for CASSPSGGRTGDTQYF.

The chain joins TRBV7-2 to TRBJ2-7; 12 bases fit TRBD2. With V trimmed by 1 base and J by 4 bases, 8 bases remained unmatched. This CDR3 is 17 amino acids long. The germline CDR1 and CDR2 sequences are SGHTA and FQGNSA. The DNA of the CDR3 is TGTGCCAGCAGCTTAGTGGTCTCGACTAGCGGGGGATACGAGCAGTACTTC. Amino acids: CASSLVVSTSGGYEQYF.

The chain has TRBV9 and TRBJ1-3; the D is unclear. V was cut by 2 bases and J by 0 bases, with 15 bases left in between. Germline assignment: CDR1 SGDLS and CDR2 YYNGEE. This CDR3 is 17 amino acids long. For the CDR3, the DNA is TGTGCCAGCAGCGTGACCCCCCCCACTAGCTCTGGAAACACCATATATTTT. Protein sequence: CASSVTPPTSSGNTIYF.

V gene TRBV27 combines with J gene TRBJ1-4; D might be TRBD1 (5 bases). Trimming shortened V by 6 bases and J by 5 bases, and 13 bases separated the two germline ends. Germline CDR1 MNHEY, CDR2 SMNVEV (reference sequence). CDR3 size: 14 residues. The CDR3 bases are TGTGCCAGCAGGCGGGGGAGCCAGAATGAAAAACTGTTTTTT. This translates into CASRRGSQNEKLFF.

The chain couples TRBV5-4 to TRBJ1-2, with 9 bases aligning to TRBD1. Germline CDR1 and CDR2: SGHNT and YYREEE (reference sequence). J was trimmed by 2 bases and V by 4 bases; bases with no gene match: 6. The CDR3 spans 15 residues. The CDR3 DNA reads as TGTGCCAGCAGCCCCGGCGGGACAGGGAACTATGGCTACACCTTC. It specifies CASSPGGTGNYGYTF.

This sequence joins TRBV9 and TRBJ2-3; weak D call: TRBD1 (5 bases). In germline, CDR1 is SGDLS, CDR2 YYNGEE. V was shortened by 0 bases and J by 0 bases, with 8 bases between the two germline ends. The CDR3 totals 15 residues. CDR3 DNA: TGTGCCAGCAGCGTAGCCCCAGGGAGCACAGATACGCAGTATTTT. Amino acids: CASSVAPGSTDTQYF.

The gene calls are TRBV13 and TRBJ1-6; tentatively, D is TRBD1 (5 bases). Germline values: CDR1 PRHDT, CDR2 FYEKMQ (reference sequence). Trimming pared 2 bases from V and 7 bases from J, leaving 12 bases between. The length of the CDR3 is 15 residues. The CDR3 loop is CASSLWGGDNSPLHF. The CDR3 DNA follows: TGTGCCAGCAGCTTATGGGGGGGAGACAATTCACCCCTCCACTTT.

V and J are TRBV28 and TRBJ2-5, with 7 bases aligning to TRBD1. The V gene's germline CDR1 is MDHEN and CDR2 SYDVKM. The J segment lost 5 bases and the V segment lost 3 bases, leaving 6 bases of the junction unmatched. This CDR3 is 14 amino acids long. The CDR3 region has the DNA TGTGCCAGCAGTTTCGGCAGGGGGAAGGAGACCCAGTACTTC. Amino acid sequence: CASSFGRGKETQYF.

This clone was picked up one time. J is TRBJ2-3 and V is TRBV2; D unclear. V lost 1 base and J 7 bases, leaving 6 bases between the germline ends. The V gene's germline CDR1 is SNHLY and CDR2 FYNNEI. The CDR3 spans 12 residues. CDR3 amino acids: CASSEDQYTQYF. The DNA of the CDR3 is TGTGCCAGCAGTGAAGATCAGTATACGCAGTATTTT. The complete variable domain, with remaining parts taken from reference TRBV2 and TRBJ2-3, reads EPEVTQTPSHQVTQMGQEVILRCVPISNHLYFYWYRQILGQKVEFLVSFYNNEISEKSEIFDDQFSVERPDGSNFTLKIRSTKLEDSAMYFCASSEDQYTQYFGPGTRLTVL.

The chain joins TRBV5-1 to TRBJ1-1, with D possibly matching TRBD1 (6 bases). Per the germline V gene, CDR1 is SGHRS and CDR2 is YFSETQ. Deletions cut 7 bases from V and 3 bases from J, with 22 bases between. The CDR3 is made up of 16 amino acids. CDR3 DNA sequence: TGCGCCAGCTTCGGGGGGCAGGGAAGGTTTTACACTGAAGCTTTCTTT. It codes for CASFGGQGRFYTEAFF.